This T cell receptor (beta chain) was identified during a study of shared clonotypes between healthy human individuals. In the authors' workflow: For the immunoSEQ data, sequences were junction-only without quality scores, so filtering differed. TCRdb keeps only in-frame clones here, not all; method: immunoSEQ multiplex PCR. V and J calls plus clone size are reproduced from that table; the DNA served to infer D and trimming. Among about half a million clones, about 85% were seen once, and the ten largest hold roughly 13%. CDR3 length: 14 residues. Germline CDR1 reads LNHDA; CDR2 reads SQIVND (reference sequence). V was clipped by 5 bases and J by 1 base, with 11 bases between them.

Input material: PBMCs. This rearrangement joins TRBV19 to TRBJ1-2; D possibly corresponds to TRBD1 (5 bases). This TCR derives from a woman aged 40 to 50 in good health. Some clones in this sample may be carry-over from other donors' samples. The CDR3 bases are TGTGCCAGTAGTCCCGACAGTAATAACTATGGCTACACCTTC. Translation: CASSPDSNNYGYTF.